This T cell receptor (beta chain) is from a study of T-cell memory formation after mild COVID-19. Study-level information: For the most part, TCR clusters were specific to one donor. Points from the study as a whole: A balance of CD4 and CD8 characterized clones contracting day 15 to 85, whereas later expanders leaned CD4+.

It was 5'RACE with constant-segment primers that produced the TCR alpha and TCR beta cDNA libraries, which carried sample barcodes and UMIs. TCRdb passed the 5' RACE reads through MiXCR, listing each CDR3 protein once. The table lists hundreds of thousands of distinct CDR3 sequences, 28% of them singletons. Trimming cost V 4 bases and J 2 bases, with 20 bases left between them. The CDR3 runs 18 residues. On this clonotype: As yet, its antigen is unknown.

The source is an adult woman who had mild COVID-19 (a few samples of this study predate the infection). Cell type and time point are not known. Sequenced: PBMCs or a T cell subset sorted from them (not recorded which). J is TRBJ1-4 and V is TRBV12-3 or TRBV12-4; D possibly corresponds to TRBD1 (5 bases). Here the CDR3 reads CASSSIDAGLRTNEKLFF. The CDR3 DNA reads TGTGCCAGCAGTTCTATTGATGCAGGGTTACGGACTAATGAAAAACTGTTTTTT.